This TCR beta chain was sequenced during a study of T cell responses to AZD1222 COVID-19 vaccine. Of note for this clone: Its antigen is currently unknown.

V gave up 0 bases and J gave up 5 bases, with 4 bases separating them. Germline CDR1 and CDR2: SGHRS and YFSETQ. The CDR3 has 12 amino acids. Study findings and constraints: CD4 TCRs linked to vaccination spanned spike, dominating at 160-218 and 743-854.

The data were produced by immunoSEQ multiplex PCR, yet TCRdb's version contains in-frame clones alone and is incomplete. Here the sample spans some 170,000 clones, approximately 88% being singletons. The material was peripheral blood, obtained 28 days after the second AZD1222 dose. The chain carries TRBV5-1 and TRBJ2-3; no clear D. This receptor was obtained from an adult who received the AZD1222 COVID-19 vaccine. Here the CDR3 DNA reads TGCGCCAGCAGCTTGGAAGTAGATACGCAGTATTTT. Its protein product is CASSLEVDTQYF.